The 23 T cell receptor beta chains in this list originate from one sample, sequenced in a study of cytomegalovirus exposure and HLA in healthy donors. PCR was performed using 60 Vbeta and 13 Jbeta primers. Measured with immunoSEQ multiplex PCR; TCRdb has only the in-frame clones, and not every one. The sample has 95,000 to 150,000 clones, 65% to 80% seen once. The sequenced sample was PBMCs. These receptors came from a human donor in good health.

This rearrangement joins TRBV6-5 to TRBJ2-7; 11 bases agree with TRBD2. Trimming at V came to 5 bases and at J to 0 bases, leaving 0 bases not matched to a gene. CDR1 is MNHEY, CDR2 SVGAGI, per germline. The CDR3 has 14 amino acids. CDR3 DNA: TGTGCCAGCAGTCTAGCGGGGGGCTCCTACGAGCAGTACTTC. Translated, it gives CASSLAGGSYEQYF.

The chain combines TRBV21-1 with TRBJ1-5; the D call TRBD1 from the table was never checked on the DNA. TRBV21-1 is a documented pseudogene. This CDR3 is 16 amino acids long. The CDR3 reads CASSTLGGRGNQPQHF. The CDR3, as DNA: TGTGCCAGCAGCACTCTTGGCGGCAGGGGAAATCAGCCCCAGCATTTT.

The V call is TRBV9, the J call TRBJ2-5; D is undetermined. The closer fit of TRBJ2-7 to the DNA end suggests the J call may be wrong. This CDR3 is 13 amino acids long. Germline V gene lookup returns CDR1 SGDLS and CDR2 YYNGEE. CDR3 sequence reads: CASSVSTSYEQYF. The CDR3 DNA reads TGTGCCAGCAGCGTAAGTACTTCCTACGAGCAGTACTTC.

For this clone: At one of its ends the junction is not consistent with the germline gene, which may arise from a read error. The gene calls are TRBV7-9 and TRBJ1-2; the D is unclear. Germline V gives CDR1 SEHNR, CDR2 FQNEAQ (reference sequence). This CDR3 spans 15 amino acids. CDR3 protein: CSSSHSDSENYGYTF. CDR3 nucleotides: TGTTCCAGCAGTCATTCGGACTCCGAGAACTATGGCTACACCTTC. Looking up the rest from reference TRBV7-9 and TRBJ1-2 gives the full variable domain: DTGVSQNPRHKITKRGQNVTFRCDPISEHNRLYWYRQTLGQGPEFLTYFQNEAQLEKSRLLSDRFSAERPKGSFSTLEIQRTEQGDSAMYLCSSSHSDSENYGYTFGSGTRLTVV.

The chain carries TRBV5-4 and TRBJ2-1; possibly TRBD2 for D (6 bases). This CDR3 has 15 amino acids. V was shortened by 4 bases and J by 4 bases, with 15 bases between the two germline ends. CDR1 is SGHNT, CDR2 YYREEE, per germline (reference sequence). The CDR3 nucleotides are TGTGCCAGCAGCCTGCCGGGAGTGAAATACAATGAGCAGTTCTTC. Translation gives CASSLPGVKYNEQFF. The complete variable domain, with remaining parts taken from reference TRBV5-4 and TRBJ2-1, reads ETGVTQSPTHLIKTRGQQVTLRCSSQSGHNTVSWYQQALGQGPQFIFQYYREEENGRGNFPPRFSGLQFPNYSSELNVNALELDDSALYLCASSLPGVKYNEQFFGPGTRLTVL.

The chain recombines TRBV19 with TRBJ2-7; 9 bases are a match to TRBD1. The CDR3 has 14 amino acids. V shed 6 bases, J shed 0 bases, and the junction held 3 bases outside the gene matches. Germline assignment: CDR1 LNHDA and CDR2 SQIVND (reference sequence). The CDR3 region is CASRGTGISYEQYF. The CDR3 DNA reads as TGTGCCAGTAGAGGGACAGGGATCTCCTACGAGCAGTACTTC.

The CDR3 sequence is CASSLGFSGELFF. CDR3 nucleotide sequence: TGTGCCAGCAGCTTAGGGTTCAGCGGGGAGCTGTTTTTT. The J gene is TRBJ2-2, the V gene TRBV7-6; D unclear. The CDR3 spans 13 residues. Germline V CDR1 and CDR2: SGHVS, FNYEAQ. Trimming took off 1 base at V and 7 bases at J, with 7 bases between the two ends. Together with reference TRBV7-6 and TRBJ2-2, the CDR3 gives the full variable domain: GAGVSQSPRYKVTKRGQDVALRCDPISGHVSLYWYRQALGQGPEFLTYFNYEAQQDKSGLPNDRFSAERPEGSISTLTIQRTEQRDSAMYRCASSLGFSGELFFGEGSRLTVL.

V gene TRBV18 combines with J gene TRBJ2-1; 10 bases are shared with TRBD2. The CDR3 has 17 amino acids. CDR1 and CDR2 (germline): KGHSH, LQKENI. V lost 2 bases to trimming and J lost 7 bases; unmatched junction nucleotides: 11. CDR3 sequence reads: CASSPSPSGSGGNEQFF. The CDR3 bases are TGTGCCAGCTCACCATCACCTAGCGGGAGTGGGGGGAATGAGCAGTTCTTC.

The V and J genes are TRBV19 and TRBJ2-3; the match to TRBD2 covers 12 bases. The V segment lost 5 bases and the J segment 3 bases; nucleotides outside the gene matches: 6. The CDR3 contains 16 residues. The V gene's germline CDR1 is LNHDA and CDR2 SQIVND (reference sequence). Here the CDR3 reads CASSLRTSGKTDTQYF. Written as DNA, the CDR3 is TGTGCCAGTAGTTTAAGGACTAGCGGGAAGACAGATACGCAGTATTTT.

V usage is TRBV10-3 and J usage is TRBJ1-2; TRBD1 matches 8 bases. V dropped 7 bases and J dropped 8; count of bases not matched to a gene: 6. This CDR3 is built from 12 residues. The germline V gene encodes CDR1 ENHRY and CDR2 SYGVKD. This chain's CDR3 is CAITGTGEGYTF. For the CDR3, the DNA is TGTGCCATCACAGGGACAGGAGAAGGCTACACCTTC.

This clone was observed once. This sequence joins TRBV9 and TRBJ2-5; D is perhaps TRBD1 (6 bases). V gave up 0 bases and J gave up 5 bases, with 11 bases separating them. Germline CDR1 SGDLS, CDR2 YYNGEE. CDR3 size: 14 residues. Written as DNA, the CDR3 is TGTGCCAGCAGCGTAGATCAGGGGCTTGAGACCCAGTACTTC. Its translation is CASSVDQGLETQYF.

This chain links TRBV11-3 with TRBJ2-7; D is unclear. The CDR3 is 11 amino acids. V lost 5 bases to trimming and J lost 3 bases, with 5 bases between them. Germline assignment: CDR1 SGHNT and CDR2 YENEEA. CDR3 protein: CASSPHYEQYF. For the CDR3, the DNA is TGTGCCAGCAGCCCACACTACGAGCAGTACTTC.

This chain uses TRBV19 with TRBJ2-3; maybe TRBD2 (6 bases). Germline V gene data show CDR1 as LNHDA and CDR2 as SQIVND (reference sequence). The CDR3 is made up of 14 amino acids. Trimming shortened V by 6 bases and J by 2 bases, and 12 bases separated the two germline ends. The chain's CDR3 is CASSRAGLTDTQYF. The CDR3 DNA reads as TGTGCCAGTAGCCGAGCGGGTCTCACAGATACGCAGTATTTT.

The chain joins TRBV28 to TRBJ1-1; possibly TRBD1 for D (6 bases). Germline CDR1 is MDHEN and CDR2 is SYDVKM. Between the trimmed V and J ends, which lost 7 bases and 1 base, there was a span of 13 bases. This CDR3 has 14 amino acids. The CDR3 reads CASTPPGQNTEAFF. The CDR3 DNA reads as TGTGCCAGCACCCCTCCGGGACAGAACACTGAAGCTTTCTTT.

The gene calls are TRBV4-2 and TRBJ1-4, with 11 bases lining up with TRBD1. Unmatched junction bases numbered 4, after V lost 0 bases and J lost 7 bases. Germline loops: CDR1 LGHNA, CDR2 YNFKEQ. There are 16 residues in the CDR3. In DNA, the CDR3 is TGTGCCAGCAGCCAAGAGTCCGGGACAGGGGGTGAAAAACTGTTTTTT. Protein sequence: CASSQESGTGGEKLFF.

This clone has a single count. The CDR3 DNA sequence: TGTGCCAGCAGTTTATCCCGATCGACAGGGGGTATGAGGAATGAGCAGTTCTTC. Its translation is CASSLSRSTGGMRNEQFF. V usage is TRBV27 and J usage is TRBJ2-1; 9 nucleotides align to TRBD1. CDR3 length: 18 amino acids. Germline lookup yields CDR1 MNHEY and CDR2 SMNVEV (reference sequence). V was clipped by 0 bases and J by 7 bases; unmatched bases: 13.

This chain uses TRBV5-1 with TRBJ2-3; 9 nucleotides line up with TRBD2. The trim removed 4 bases at V and 3 bases at J, leaving 6 bases unmatched. From germline, CDR1 is SGHRS and CDR2 YFSETQ. This CDR3 is 15 amino acids long. This chain's CDR3 is CASSLAGGETDTQYF. The CDR3 DNA sequence: TGCGCCAGCAGCCTCGCGGGAGGGGAAACAGATACGCAGTATTTT.

This clone is a singleton in its sample. CDR3 residues: CASSPVDSFNYGYTF. CDR3 DNA: TGTGCCAGCAGCCCAGTGGACAGTTTTAACTATGGCTACACCTTC. The chain has TRBV27 and TRBJ1-2, with D maybe TRBD1 (6 bases). Germline lookup yields CDR1 MNHEY and CDR2 SMNVEV (reference sequence). This CDR3 has 15 residues. Trimming left V 6 bases short and J 1 base short, with 15 bases between.

V gene TRBV6-1 combines with J gene TRBJ2-1, with TRBD2 identical over 11 bases. Germline-derived CDR1 and CDR2 are MNHNS and SASEGT. V lost 3 bases, J lost 9 bases, and 7 bases stayed unmatched. This CDR3 spans 15 amino acids. CDR3 region: CASSDSGTSGREQFF. The CDR3 bases are TGTGCCAGCAGTGATTCCGGGACTAGCGGCCGTGAGCAGTTCTTC.

The chain uses TRBV5-1 and TRBJ2-5; 7 nucleotides line up with TRBD2. The DNA matches TRBJ2-7 better at its end, which makes the J call doubtful. This CDR3 has 13 residues. Germline lookup yields CDR1 SGHRS and CDR2 YFSETQ. The CDR3 sequence is CASSWGGSYEQYF. CDR3 bases: TGCGCCAGCAGCTGGGGGGGATCCTACGAGCAGTACTTC.

This clone showed up just a few times. The chain couples TRBV6-1 to TRBJ2-7; TRBD2 matches at 9 bases. CDR1 is MNHNS and CDR2 is SASEGT in the germline V gene. This CDR3 is built from 15 residues. The V gene end was trimmed by 2 bases and the J gene end by 5 bases; junction bases not matched to a gene: 7. The CDR3 here is CASSEMASGTNEQYF. CDR3 nucleotide sequence: TGTGCCAGCAGTGAAATGGCTAGCGGGACGAACGAGCAGTACTTC.

The rearrangement joins TRBV27 to TRBJ2-6; D might be TRBD2 (5 bases). Germline CDR1 MNHEY, CDR2 SMNVEV (reference sequence). The CDR3 runs to 17 residues. V lost 2 bases to trimming and J lost 2 bases, with 13 bases between them. The CDR3 is CASSLALPGTGANVLTF. DNA for the CDR3: TGTGCCAGCAGTTTAGCCCTCCCCGGGACTGGGGCCAACGTCCTGACTTTC.

This chain connects TRBV7-9 to TRBJ1-5; 9 positions match TRBD1. V shed 3 bases, J shed 2 bases, and the junction held 11 bases outside the gene matches. CDR1 and CDR2 from the germline V gene are SEHNR and FQNEAQ (reference sequence). This CDR3 has 18 residues. The CDR3 loop reads CASSLGTGFLGGNQPQHF. For the CDR3, the DNA is TGTGCCAGCAGCTTGGGGACAGGGTTCCTTGGGGGCAATCAGCCCCAGCATTTT.